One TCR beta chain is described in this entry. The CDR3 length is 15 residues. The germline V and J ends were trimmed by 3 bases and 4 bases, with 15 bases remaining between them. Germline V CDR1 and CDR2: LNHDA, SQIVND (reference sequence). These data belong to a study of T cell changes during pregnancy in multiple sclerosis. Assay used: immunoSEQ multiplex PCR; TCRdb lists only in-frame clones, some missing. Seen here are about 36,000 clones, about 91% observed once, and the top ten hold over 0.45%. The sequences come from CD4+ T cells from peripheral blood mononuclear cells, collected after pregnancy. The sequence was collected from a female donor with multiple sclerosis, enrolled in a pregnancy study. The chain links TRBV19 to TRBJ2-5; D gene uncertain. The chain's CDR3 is CASSMSLWRSETQYF. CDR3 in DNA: TGTGCCAGTAGTATGTCCCTGTGGCGGTCAGAGACCCAGTACTTC.